The present entry profiles one TCR beta chain with its context. TCRdb re-processed the PCR reads through MiXCR. The table lists approximately 21,000 clones, over 25% of them singletons, with approximately 5.5% in the top ten. The data derive from a study of metastatic and nonmetastatic thyroid tumors. All patients were treatment-naive before thyroid surgery. Germline V gives CDR1 PRHDT, CDR2 FYEKMQ (reference sequence). Trimming took off 4 bases at V and 6 bases at J, with 15 bases between the two ends. The CDR3 has 14 amino acids. Source material: tumor tissue. This clonotype originated in a female donor with papillary thyroid cancer or a benign thyroid nodule (not recorded which). Some clones in this sample may be carry-over from other donors' samples. The chain uses TRBV13 and TRBJ1-2; D call uncertain. The CDR3 loop is CASSSTRQRDGYTF. CDR3 in DNA: TGTGCCAGCAGCTCGACACGGCAACGCGATGGCTACACCTTC.